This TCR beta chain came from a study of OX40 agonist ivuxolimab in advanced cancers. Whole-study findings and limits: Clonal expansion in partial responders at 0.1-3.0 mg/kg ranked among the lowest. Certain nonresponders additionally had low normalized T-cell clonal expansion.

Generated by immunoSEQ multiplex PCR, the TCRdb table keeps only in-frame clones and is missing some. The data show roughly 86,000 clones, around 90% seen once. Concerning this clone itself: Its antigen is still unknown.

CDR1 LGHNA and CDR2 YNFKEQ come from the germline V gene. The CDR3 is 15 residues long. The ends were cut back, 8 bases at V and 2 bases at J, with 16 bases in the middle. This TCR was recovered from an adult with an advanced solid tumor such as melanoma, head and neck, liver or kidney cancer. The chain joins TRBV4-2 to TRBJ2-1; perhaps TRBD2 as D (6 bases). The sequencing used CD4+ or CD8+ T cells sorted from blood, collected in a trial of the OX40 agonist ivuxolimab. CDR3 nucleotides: TGTGCCAGCCGACCATCGGGAGACGCCTACAATGAGCAGTTCTTC. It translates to CASRPSGDAYNEQFF.